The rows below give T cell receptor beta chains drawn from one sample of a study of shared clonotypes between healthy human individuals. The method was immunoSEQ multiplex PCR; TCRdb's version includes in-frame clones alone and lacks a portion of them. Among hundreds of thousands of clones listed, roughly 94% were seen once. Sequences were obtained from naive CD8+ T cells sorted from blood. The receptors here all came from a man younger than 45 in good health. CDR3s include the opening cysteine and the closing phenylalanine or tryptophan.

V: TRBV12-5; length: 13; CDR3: CASGLSAYNEQFF
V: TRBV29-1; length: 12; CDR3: CSVFSGGSEQYF
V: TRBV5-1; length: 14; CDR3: CASSSGQGTYEQYF
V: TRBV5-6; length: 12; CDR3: CASSFGGGEQYF
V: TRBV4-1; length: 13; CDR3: CASWAQSGDGYTF
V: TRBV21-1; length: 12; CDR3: CASSKGKAEQYF
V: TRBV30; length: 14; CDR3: CAWIGDPGPNEQFF
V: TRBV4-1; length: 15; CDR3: CASSRPTGPNYGYTF
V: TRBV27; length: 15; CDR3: CASTSDRDRHNEQFF
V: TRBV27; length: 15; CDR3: CASSLFGGSYNEQFF
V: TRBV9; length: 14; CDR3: CASSPGGDTGELFF
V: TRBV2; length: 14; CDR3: CASMGLAAYNEQFF
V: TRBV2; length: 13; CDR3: CASSSTSQETQYF
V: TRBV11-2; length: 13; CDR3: CASSFRMTETQYF
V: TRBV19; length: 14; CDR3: CASGGQGAYGELFF
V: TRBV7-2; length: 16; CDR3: CASSSPDSPINEKLFF
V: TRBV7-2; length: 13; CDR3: CASSWGAQETQYF
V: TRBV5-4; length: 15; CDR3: CASSLVAGDTDTQYF
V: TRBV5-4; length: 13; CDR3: CASSRESSYEQYF
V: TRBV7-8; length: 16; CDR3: CASSLRAGGTGNTIYF
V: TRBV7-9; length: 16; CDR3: CASSFAPGQAVRDIYF
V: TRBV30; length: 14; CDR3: CAWSVGTGPRELFF
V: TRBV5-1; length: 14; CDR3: CASSTGTGDYEQYF
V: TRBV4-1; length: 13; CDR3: CASSLGIYQPQHF
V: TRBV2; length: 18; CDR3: CASSLPGLAGVGANEQFF
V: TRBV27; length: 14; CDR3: CASSLVGQSYEQYF
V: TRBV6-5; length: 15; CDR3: CASSYSEGMSGEQYF
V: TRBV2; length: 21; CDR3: CASSEEYATSGIRGADNEQFF
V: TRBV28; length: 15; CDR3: CASSLFGGASYGYTF
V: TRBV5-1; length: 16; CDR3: CASSSNERGSYNEQFF
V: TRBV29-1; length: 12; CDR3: CSVGPIDYGYTF
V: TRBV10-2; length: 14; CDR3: CATTTTSDSYEQYF
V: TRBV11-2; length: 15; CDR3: CASSSDSGSNQPQHF
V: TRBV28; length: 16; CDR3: CASSYLLAVSTDTQYF
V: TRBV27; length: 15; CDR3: CASSFAGTGGYEQYF
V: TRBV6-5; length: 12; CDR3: CASSYRAGEQYF
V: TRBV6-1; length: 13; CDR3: CASNDRGPYEQYF
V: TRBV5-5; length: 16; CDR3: CASSLASGGSSYEQYF
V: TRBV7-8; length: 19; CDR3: CASSHMLGTMGRDKNIQYF
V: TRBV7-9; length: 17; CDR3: CASSFLGTGGSKNIQYF
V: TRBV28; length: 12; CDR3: CASQGTDYGYTF
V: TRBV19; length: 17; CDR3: CASSEYNKDRLGETQYF
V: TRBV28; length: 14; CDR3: CASRITGGGGGYTF
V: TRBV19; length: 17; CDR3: CASSLRTGRNSYNEQFF
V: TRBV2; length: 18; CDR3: CASSDSSGTPTGYNEQFF
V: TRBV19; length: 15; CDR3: CASSSGSGYTGELFF
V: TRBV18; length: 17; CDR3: CASSNRQELEGSYEQYF